This TCR beta chain stems from a study of a mutant IDH1 vaccine in newly diagnosed glioma. On the study more broadly: Participants attended visit V12, the safety follow-up, at week 35, and then attended visit V13 at week 47. Whole-study results and caveats: Apparently, pseudoprogression bore no relation to changes among the top peripheral T cell clonotypes. Among all patients, vaccine-induced immune responses occurred in approximately 94%.

Described time point: week 35, safety follow-up. It was 300 ug of mutant IDH1 20-mer peptide that made up each vaccine dose, given with topical imiquimod. A word on this clone: Antigen specificity is unknown.

Assay: immunoSEQ multiplex PCR; the TCRdb copy retains only in-frame clones and omits some. This sample has 53,000 or so clones, with around four fifths found just once. Germline V CDR1 and CDR2: WNHNN, SYGVQD (reference sequence). The J segment lost 10 bases and the V segment lost 0 bases, leaving 2 bases of the junction unmatched. CDR3 size: 13 residues. This TCR derives from a man in his forties or fifties with glioma. The chain is built from TRBV10-1 and TRBJ1-4, with TRBD1 matching 7 bases. The material sequenced was PBMCs, taken from a glioma patient whose treatment included an IDH1 peptide vaccine. CDR3 residues: CASSESTGRKLFF. CDR3 coding DNA: TGCGCCAGCAGTGAGTCGACAGGGCGAAAACTGTTTTTT.